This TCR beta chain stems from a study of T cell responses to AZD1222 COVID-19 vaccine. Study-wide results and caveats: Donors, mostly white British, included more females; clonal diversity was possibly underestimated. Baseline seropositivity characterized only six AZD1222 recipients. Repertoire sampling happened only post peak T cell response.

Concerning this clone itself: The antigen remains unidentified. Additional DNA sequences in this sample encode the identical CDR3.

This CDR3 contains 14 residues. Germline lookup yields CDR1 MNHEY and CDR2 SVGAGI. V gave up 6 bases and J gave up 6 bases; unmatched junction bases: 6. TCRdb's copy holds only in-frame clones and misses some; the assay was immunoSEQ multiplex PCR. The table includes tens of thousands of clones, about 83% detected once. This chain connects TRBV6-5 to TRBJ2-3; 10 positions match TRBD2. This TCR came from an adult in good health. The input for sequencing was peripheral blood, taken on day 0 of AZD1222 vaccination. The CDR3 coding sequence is TGTGCCAGCAGGCTAGCGGGGGATGGGGATACGCAGTATTTT. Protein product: CASRLAGDGDTQYF.